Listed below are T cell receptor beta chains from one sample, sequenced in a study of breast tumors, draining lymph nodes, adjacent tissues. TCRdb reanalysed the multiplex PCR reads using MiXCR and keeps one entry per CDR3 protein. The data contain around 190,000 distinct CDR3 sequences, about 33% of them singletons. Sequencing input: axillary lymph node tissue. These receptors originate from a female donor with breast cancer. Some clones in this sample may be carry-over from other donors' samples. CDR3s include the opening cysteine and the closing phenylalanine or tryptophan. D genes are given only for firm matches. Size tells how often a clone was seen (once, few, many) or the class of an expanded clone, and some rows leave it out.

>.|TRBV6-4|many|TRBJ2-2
CASSDSRSEVGELFF
TGTGCCAGCAGTGACTCGAGGAGCGAGGTCGGGGAGCTGTTTTTT
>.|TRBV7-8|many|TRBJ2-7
CASSLEVALSSYEQYF
TGTGCCAGCAGCTTAGAGGTAGCGCTAAGCTCCTACGAGCAGTACTTC
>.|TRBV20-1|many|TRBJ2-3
CSARDQDTQYF
TGCAGTGCTAGAGATCAAGATACGCAGTATTTT
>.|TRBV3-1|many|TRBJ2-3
CASSHRTQLLTDTQYF
TGTGCCAGCAGCCATAGGACACAATTACTCACAGATACGCAGTATTTT
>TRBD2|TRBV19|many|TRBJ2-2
CASSNFASGMDGELFF
TGTGCCAGTAGTAACTTTGCTAGCGGGATGGACGGGGAGCTGTTTTTT
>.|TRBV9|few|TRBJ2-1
CASSPPSRGSYNEQFF
TGTGCCAGCTCACCACCTTCAAGGGGCTCCTACAATGAGCAGTTCTTC
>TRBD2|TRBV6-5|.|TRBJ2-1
CASSWGLAGALTDEQFF
TGTGCCAGCAGTTGGGGACTAGCGGGTGCCTTAACGGATGAGCAGTTCTTC
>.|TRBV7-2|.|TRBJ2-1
CASSQVGLYEQFF
TGTGCCAGCAGCCAAGTGGGCCTCTACGAGCAGTTCTTC
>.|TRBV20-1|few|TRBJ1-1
CSASQQGPNTEAFF
TGCAGTGCGTCCCAACAGGGCCCGAACACTGAAGCTTTCTTT
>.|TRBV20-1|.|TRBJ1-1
CSVSSWGTEAFF
TGCAGTGTTAGTTCCTGGGGGACTGAAGCTTTCTTT
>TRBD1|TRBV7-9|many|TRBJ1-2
CASSGGTANYGYTF
TGTGCCAGCAGCGGTGGGACAGCCAACTATGGCTACACCTTC
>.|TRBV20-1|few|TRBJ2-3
CSARGDSRSMGTQYF
TGCAGTGCTAGAGGGGACTCGAGAAGTATGGGTACGCAGTATTTT
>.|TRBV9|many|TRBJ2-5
CASSVAQYQETQYF
TGTGCCAGCAGCGTAGCTCAGTACCAAGAGACCCAGTACTTC
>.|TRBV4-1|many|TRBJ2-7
CASSQDAQGLTGEQYF
TGCGCCAGCAGCCAAGACGCGCAGGGCCTCACGGGCGAGCAGTACTTC
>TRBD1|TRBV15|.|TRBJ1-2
CATSRGGQGVGYTF
TGTGCCACCAGCAGGGGGGGACAGGGGGTTGGCTACACCTTC
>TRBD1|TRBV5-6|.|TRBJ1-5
CASSSIGQDPLSNQPQHF
TGTGCCAGCAGCTCGATAGGACAGGACCCTTTGAGCAATCAGCCCCAGCATTTT
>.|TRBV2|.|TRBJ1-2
CASKRTTPYGHTF
TGTGCCAGCAAAAGGACTACACCCTATGGCCACACCTTC
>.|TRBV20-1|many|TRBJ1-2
CSAGAGSSNYGYTF
TGCAGTGCTGGAGCAGGGTCCTCTAACTATGGCTACACCTTC
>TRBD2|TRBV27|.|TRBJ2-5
CASSFPGGPGETQYF
TGTGCCAGCAGCTTCCCGGGAGGGCCGGGGGAGACCCAGTACTTC
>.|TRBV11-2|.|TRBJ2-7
CASSPWAGSALRDPCEQYF
TGTGCCAGCAGCCCCTGGGCAGGGAGTGCCTTACGGGACCCCTGCGAGCAGTACTTC
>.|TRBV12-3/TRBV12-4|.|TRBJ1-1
CASSFSSEAFF
TGTGCCAGCAGTTTCAGCTCTGAAGCTTTCTTT
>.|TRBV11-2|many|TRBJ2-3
CASSPSSDTQYF
TGTGCCAGCAGCCCCTCATCGGATACGCAGTATTTT
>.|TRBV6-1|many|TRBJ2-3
CASKGQSTDTQYF
TGTGCCAGCAAAGGACAGAGCACAGATACGCAGTATTTT
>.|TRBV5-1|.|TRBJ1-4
CASSLGTREKLFF
TGCGCCAGCAGCCTTGGGACGAGGGAAAAACTGTTTTTT
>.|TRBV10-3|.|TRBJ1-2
CAITSSPGSVAYGYTF
TGTGCCATCACCTCTTCTCCGGGTAGCGTGGCCTATGGCTACACCTTC
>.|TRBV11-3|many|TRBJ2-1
CASSDRTSNEQFF
TGTGCCAGCAGCGACCGGACGAGTAATGAGCAGTTCTTC
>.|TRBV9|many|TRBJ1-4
CASSVGWSNEKLFF
TGTGCCAGCAGCGTAGGTTGGAGTAATGAAAAACTGTTTTTT
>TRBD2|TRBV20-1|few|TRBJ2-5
CSASPLLAGARRETQYF
TGCAGTGCTAGTCCCTTACTAGCGGGGGCGCGGCGGGAGACCCAGTACTTC
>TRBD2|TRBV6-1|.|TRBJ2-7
CASSPGRDSSYEQYF
TGTGCCAGCAGTCCCGGGAGGGATTCCTCCTACGAGCAGTACTTC
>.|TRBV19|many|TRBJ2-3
CASSISSPGLMADTQYF
TGTGCCAGTAGTATAAGCTCCCCGGGGTTGATGGCAGATACGCAGTATTTT
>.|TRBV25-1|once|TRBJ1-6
CACNGREDSPPHF
TGTGCCTGCAATGGCAGGGAAGACTCACCCCCCCACTTT
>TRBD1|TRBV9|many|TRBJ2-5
CASSVKQGTQETQYF
TGTGCCAGCAGCGTAAAACAGGGGACCCAAGAGACCCAGTACTTC
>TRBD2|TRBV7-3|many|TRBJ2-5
CASSTSGTTLQETQYF
TGTGCCAGCAGTACCTCCGGGACTACCTTGCAAGAGACCCAGTACTTC
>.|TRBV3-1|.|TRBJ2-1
CASSQDRRGKFF
TGTGCCAGCAGCCAAGATCGCCGGGGGAAGTTCTTC
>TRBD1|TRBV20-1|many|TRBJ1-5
CSAFTGGGQPQHF
TGCAGTGCTTTTACAGGGGGCGGTCAGCCCCAGCATTTT
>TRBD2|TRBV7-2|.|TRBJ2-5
CASSLTSGGAQETQYF
TGTGCCAGCAGCTTGACTAGCGGGGGGGCCCAAGAGACCCAGTACTTC
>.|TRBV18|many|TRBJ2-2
CASSPRRSWGTGELFF
TGTGCCAGCTCACCACGGAGATCCTGGGGCACCGGGGAGCTGTTTTTT
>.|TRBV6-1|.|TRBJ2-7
CASSAQGEQYF
TGTGCCAGCAGTGCCCAGGGGGAGCAGTACTTC
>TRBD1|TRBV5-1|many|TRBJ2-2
CASSPGTENTGELFF
TGCGCCAGCAGCCCTGGGACAGAGAACACCGGGGAGCTGTTTTTT
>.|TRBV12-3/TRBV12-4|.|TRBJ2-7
CASSLNAGYEQYF
TGTGCCAGCAGTTTAAATGCGGGCTACGAGCAGTACTTC
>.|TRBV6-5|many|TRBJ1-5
CASSTNRAGNQPQHF
TGTGCCAGCAGTACGAACCGGGCAGGCAATCAGCCCCAGCATTTT
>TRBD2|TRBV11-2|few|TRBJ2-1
CASSLDGLAYNEQFF
TGTGCCAGCAGCTTAGACGGACTAGCATACAATGAGCAGTTCTTC
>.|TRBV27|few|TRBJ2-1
CASSLRHGNEQFF
TGTGCCAGCAGTTTGCGACACGGCAATGAGCAGTTCTTC
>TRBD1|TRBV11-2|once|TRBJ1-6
CASSLSGRGNPPLHF
TGTGCCAGCAGCCTTTCCGGCAGGGGGAACCCACCCCTCCACTTT
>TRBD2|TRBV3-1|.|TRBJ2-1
CASSPLASSYNEQFF
TGTGCCAGCAGCCCACTAGCGAGCTCCTACAATGAGCAGTTCTTC
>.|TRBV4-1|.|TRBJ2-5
CASSQEGLRGTQYF
TGCGCCAGCAGCCAAGAGGGGCTCAGGGGGACCCAGTACTTC
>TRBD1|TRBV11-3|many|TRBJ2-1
CASSFGNTGGQSSYNEQFF
TGTGCCAGCAGCTTTGGGAATACAGGGGGCCAGAGCTCCTACAATGAGCAGTTCTTC
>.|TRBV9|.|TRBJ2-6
CASSVGSLGKPSGANVLTF
TGTGCCAGCAGCGTAGGCTCCCTGGGGAAGCCCTCTGGGGCCAACGTCCTGACTTTC
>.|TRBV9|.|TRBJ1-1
CASSRQDGTEAFF
TGTGCCAGCAGCCGACAGGACGGGACTGAAGCTTTCTTT
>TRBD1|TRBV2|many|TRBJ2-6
CASRLGTVGANVLTF
TGTGCCAGCAGGCTTGGGACAGTAGGGGCCAACGTCCTGACTTTC
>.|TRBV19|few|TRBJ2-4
CASSLPSGHLIAKNIQYF
TGTGCCAGTAGTCTACCCTCGGGACACCTGATAGCCAAAAACATTCAGTACTTC
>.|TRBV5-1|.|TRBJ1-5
CASSFEGDQPQHF
TGCGCCAGCAGCTTCGAGGGCGATCAGCCCCAGCATTTT